The next 25 T cell receptor beta chains were all read from a single sample in a study of CD8 T cells in Susac syndrome. RNA totalling roughly 0.45 to 1 ug underwent reverse transcription with random hexamers. TCRdb called the immunoSEQ multiplex PCR reads again in MiXCR, with one record for every CDR3 protein. The sample yields some 110,000 distinct CDR3 sequences, just over 95% seen once. The source material was CD4+ T cells from PBMCs. These receptors were obtained from a human donor with Susac syndrome.

The V gene is TRBV27, the J gene TRBJ1-5, with a weak D call TRBD1 (6 bases). This CDR3 comprises 13 residues. V lost 6 bases, J lost 6 bases, and 12 bases lay in between. Germline assignment: CDR1 MNHEY and CDR2 SMNVEV (reference sequence). The CDR3 DNA follows: TGTGCCAGCAGCCCACAGGGAAGTCAGCCCCAGCATTTT. Translated, it gives CASSPQGSQPQHF.

CDR3 nucleotide sequence: TGTGCCAGTAGCGCGTATAGGAATGAGCAGTTCTTC. This sequence encodes CASSAYRNEQFF. The rearrangement joins TRBV19 to TRBJ2-1; no clear D. Germline CDR1 is LNHDA and CDR2 is SQIVND (reference sequence). Trimming left V 6 bases short and J 7 bases short, with 10 bases between. The CDR3 is 12 amino acids.

This chain connects TRBV13 to TRBJ2-3; 7 bases map to TRBD2. The junction had 7 bases not matched to a gene; V was cut back by 4 bases and J by 6 bases. Germline CDR1 reads PRHDT; CDR2 reads FYEKMQ (reference sequence). CDR3 size: 14 residues. The CDR3 here is CASSSTSFIDTQYF. The CDR3 DNA reads as TGTGCCAGCAGCTCGACTAGCTTTATCGATACGCAGTATTTT.

This chain connects TRBV2 to TRBJ2-7; D is uncertain. The CDR3 is made up of 12 amino acids. The ends were cut back, 5 bases at V and 3 bases at J, with 8 bases in the middle. Germline V lookup: CDR1 SNHLY, CDR2 FYNNEI. CDR3: CASSSVIYEQYF. CDR3 DNA: TGTGCCAGCAGTTCAGTCATCTACGAGCAGTACTTC.

The chain recombines TRBV30 with TRBJ1-1, with 7 bases that match TRBD1. The CDR3 contains 15 residues. Germline lookup yields CDR1 GTSNPN and CDR2 SVGIG (reference sequence). Germline trimming cut 2 bases from V and 3 bases from J; bases unmatched to any gene: 9. The CDR3 here is CAWSPDRVGDTEAFF. DNA of the CDR3: TGTGCCTGGAGTCCCGACAGGGTCGGGGACACTGAAGCTTTCTTT. The whole variable domain, remainder taken from reference TRBV30 and TRBJ1-1, is SQTIHQWPATLVQPVGSPLSLECTVEGTSNPNLYWYRQAAGRGLQLLFYSVGIGQISSEVPQNLSASRPQDRQFILSSKKLLLSDSGFYLCAWSPDRVGDTEAFFGQGTRLTVV.

The chain employs TRBV14 and TRBJ2-1; 7 nucleotides agree with TRBD1. The CDR3 totals 15 residues. With V trimmed by 1 base and J by 7 bases, 7 bases remained unmatched. CDR1 and CDR2 from the germline V gene are SGHDN and FVKESK. The CDR3 DNA reads as TGTGCCAGCAGCCAAGTTCACAGGGGAGTAAATGAGCAGTTCTTC. Amino acid sequence: CASSQVHRGVNEQFF.

The chain has TRBV9 and TRBJ2-7; D is undetermined. V dropped 0 bases and J dropped 2 bases, with 9 bases sitting between them. This CDR3 spans 14 amino acids. From germline, CDR1 is SGDLS and CDR2 YYNGEE. For the CDR3, the DNA is TGTGCCAGCAGCGTAGCGTCGTTCCCCTACGAGCAGTACTTC. Its translation: CASSVASFPYEQYF.

This clonotype was observed a single time. This chain connects TRBV7-9 to TRBJ2-5; the D gene is possibly TRBD1 (6 bases). V lost 5 bases and J 2 bases, leaving 12 bases between the germline ends. The CDR3 is 14 amino acids. The germline V gene has CDR1 SEHNR and CDR2 FQNEAQ (reference sequence). The CDR3 sequence: CASSIQGRQETQYF. CDR3 nucleotides: TGTGCCAGCAGCATACAGGGCCGTCAAGAGACCCAGTACTTC.

This chain joins TRBV20-1 and TRBJ2-5; 9 bases line up with TRBD1. This CDR3 is 16 amino acids long. The germline V gene has CDR1 DFQATT and CDR2 SNEGSKA (reference sequence). The V segment lost 3 bases and the J segment 5 bases; nucleotides outside the gene matches: 13. CDR3 DNA sequence: TGCAGTGCTAGGACCACCCTCGGACAGGGGATGGAGACCCAGTACTTC. This encodes CSARTTLGQGMETQYF.

The rearrangement uses TRBV3-1 and TRBJ1-1; 11 nucleotides align to TRBD1. J lost 3 bases, V lost 2 bases, and 2 bases had no gene match. Germline V gives CDR1 LGHDT, CDR2 YNNKEL (reference sequence). The CDR3 loop spans 15 amino acids. Here the CDR3 reads CASSQTDRGHTEAFF. CDR3 coding DNA: TGTGCCAGCAGCCAAACGGACAGGGGGCACACTGAAGCTTTCTTT.

This chain joins TRBV27 and TRBJ2-3; D perhaps matches TRBD2 (6 bases). V was pared by 2 bases and J by 4 bases, with 7 bases between. The germline V gene has CDR1 MNHEY and CDR2 SMNVEV (reference sequence). The CDR3 sequence is 13 residues long. CDR3 in DNA: TGTGCCAGCAGTTTAGCGGGATCAGATACGCAGTATTTT. This gives the protein CASSLAGSDTQYF.

The chain recombines TRBV30 with TRBJ2-5, with TRBD2 matching 7 bases. V trimming: 1 base; J trimming: 5 bases; junction bases outside the gene matches: 4. The V gene's germline CDR1 is GTSNPN and CDR2 SVGIG (reference sequence). This CDR3 region has 13 residues. The CDR3 DNA is TGTGCCTGGAGTGGACTCGGGGGGGAGACCCAGTACTTC. The encoded protein is CAWSGLGGETQYF.

The rearrangement joins TRBV6-2 or TRBV6-3 to TRBJ2-1; 13 nucleotides line up with TRBD2. The CDR3 is 16 residues long. Per germline, CDR1 MNHEY and CDR2 SVGEGT. V was pared by 8 bases and J by 5 bases, with 9 bases of the junction left unmatched. The CDR3 coding sequence is TGTGCCAGCTTATCGTCGGGGACTAGCGGGAACAATGAGCAGTTCTTC. Amino acids: CASLSSGTSGNNEQFF.

The chain employs TRBV12-3 or TRBV12-4 and TRBJ2-7; 9 nucleotides align to TRBD1. Unmatched junction bases numbered 3, after V lost 1 base and J lost 2 bases. This CDR3 comprises 15 residues. The CDR3 here is CASSLEGQGPYEQYF. CDR3 DNA sequence: TGTGCCAGCAGTTTAGAGGGACAGGGACCCTACGAGCAGTACTTC.

The chain links TRBV30 to TRBJ2-1; D could derive from TRBD1 or TRBD2 (5 bases each). The CDR3 is made up of 12 amino acids. Trimming stripped 8 bases from V and 4 bases from J, with 12 bases between. CDR1 and CDR2 from the germline V gene are GTSNPN and SVGIG (reference sequence). Here the CDR3 DNA reads TGTGCCGCCGGGACGGTATACAATGAGCAGTTCTTC. Amino acids: CAAGTVYNEQFF.

This clonotype was picked up one time. This chain uses TRBV29-1 with TRBJ1-5, with D possibly being TRBD1 (5 bases). The germline V gene encodes CDR1 SQVTM and CDR2 ANQGSEA. The ends were cut back, 4 bases at V and 5 bases at J, with 9 bases in the middle. This CDR3 spans 12 amino acids. This chain's CDR3 is CSVGDGDQPQHF. In DNA form, the CDR3 reads TGCAGCGTTGGGGACGGTGATCAGCCCCAGCATTTT.

This clonotype has just one count. The chain carries TRBV4-1 and TRBJ1-1, with TRBD1 matching 8 bases. The germline CDR1 and CDR2 sequences are MGHRA and YSYEKL. V shed 8 bases, J shed 4 bases, and the junction held 6 bases outside the gene matches. CDR3 length: 13 residues. This chain's CDR3 is CASYNRGTTEAFF. The CDR3 nucleotides are TGCGCCAGCTACAACAGGGGGACCACTGAAGCTTTCTTT.

The sample holds one count of this clonotype. The chain recombines TRBV9 with TRBJ2-7; D tentatively fits TRBD1 or TRBD2 (5 bases each). Trimming pared 0 bases from V and 2 bases from J, leaving 12 bases between. This CDR3 spans 15 amino acids. Germline-derived CDR1 and CDR2 are SGDLS and YYNGEE. The CDR3 sequence is CASSVAGTRAYEQYF. Here the CDR3 DNA reads TGTGCCAGCAGCGTAGCCGGGACGAGGGCCTACGAGCAGTACTTC.

This clonotype has only one observation. J is TRBJ2-3 and V is TRBV7-2; D is unclear. The germline V gene has CDR1 SGHTA and CDR2 FQGNSA. Trimming removed 1 base at V and 2 bases at J, with 7 bases between. The CDR3 runs 14 residues. CDR3 nucleotide sequence: TGTGCCAGCAGCTTAGATATCTACACAGATACGCAGTATTTT. Protein: CASSLDIYTDTQYF.

The V and J genes are TRBV18 and TRBJ2-7, with 8 bases aligning to TRBD1. The CDR3 runs 15 residues. CDR1 and CDR2 (germline): KGHSH, LQKENI. J lost 7 bases, V lost 1 base, and 9 bases had no gene match. This chain's CDR3 is CASSPRPGQGEEQYF. The CDR3 nucleotides read TGTGCCAGCTCACCACGGCCCGGACAGGGTGAGGAGCAGTACTTC.

J is TRBJ2-7 and V is TRBV12-3 or TRBV12-4, with a weak D call TRBD2 (6 bases). The CDR3 is made up of 14 amino acids. The V and J ends lost 1 base and 7 bases respectively, with 14 bases between them. In DNA form, the CDR3 reads TGTGCCAGCAGTTTAGGGGAGGTGATTGGGGAGCAGTACTTC. Amino acid sequence: CASSLGEVIGEQYF.

The V and J genes are TRBV5-1 and TRBJ2-1; D not certain. CDR1 is SGHRS and CDR2 is YFSETQ in the germline V gene. V lost 7 bases and J 6 bases, leaving 11 bases between the germline ends. This CDR3 has 12 residues. CDR3 protein: CASQTYGNEQFF. Written as DNA, the CDR3 is TGCGCCAGCCAAACCTATGGCAATGAGCAGTTCTTC.

For this clonotype: Sequence at one end of the junction differs from germline and may be a read error. The chain links TRBV18 to TRBJ1-2; the match to TRBD1 covers 8 bases. The CDR3 loop spans 12 amino acids. Germline CDR1 KGHSH, CDR2 LQKENI. The CDR3 reads CASSEVTGGIPF. The DNA for the CDR3 is TGTGCCAGCTCAGAAGTTACAGGGGGAATCCCCTTC. The full variable domain, with the rest looked up from reference TRBV18 and TRBJ1-2, is NAGVMQNPRHLVRRRGQEARLRCSPMKGHSHVYWYRQLPEEGLKFMVYLQKENIIDESGMPKERFSAEFPKEGPSILRIQQVVRGDSAAYFCASSEVTGGIPFGSGTRLTVV.

Concerning this clonotype: Since a much larger clone is just one base distant, this may be a read error. The J gene is TRBJ2-1, the V gene TRBV9; D gene unclear. The CDR3 runs 11 residues. Per the germline V gene, CDR1 is SGDLS and CDR2 is YYNGEE. The V gene lost 4 bases and the J gene lost 4 bases, with 3 bases spanning the gap. CDR3 protein: CASSTYNEQFF. CDR3 coding DNA: TGTGCCAGCAGCACTTACAATGAGCAGTTCTTC.

This chain connects TRBV2 to TRBJ1-2; 10 nucleotides line up with TRBD1. With 6 bases clipped from V and 1 base from J, the junction kept 5 bases outside the gene matches. Germline-derived CDR1 and CDR2 are SNHLY and FYNNEI. The CDR3 has 15 residues. DNA of the CDR3: TGTGCCAGCAGGATGGGACAGGGGTTTAACTATGGCTACACCTTC. It specifies CASRMGQGFNYGYTF.